The 26 T cell receptor beta chains below were found in one sample sequenced in a study of identical twins. TCRdb re-called the 5' RACE reads through MiXCR, storing one row per CDR3 protein. The table lists 450,000 or so distinct CDR3 sequences, roughly a quarter of them singletons. These data were likewise used in another study, on T cells expressing NK-cell markers.

The material sequenced was CD4+ T cells sorted from blood. The receptors stem from a woman younger than 35 in good health.

This clonotype was counted a few times. The chain combines TRBV7-2 with TRBJ2-1, with D uncertain. In germline, CDR1 is SGHTA, CDR2 FQGNSA. V lost 2 bases, J lost 7 bases, and 6 bases lay in between. This CDR3 is built from 12 residues. CDR3 loop: CASSLQWNEQFF. CDR3 coding DNA: TGTGCCAGCAGCTTACAGTGGAATGAGCAGTTCTTC.

Only a few counts were recorded for this clonotype. The rearrangement joins TRBV6-5 to TRBJ1-6; a possible D gene is TRBD1 (5 bases). This CDR3 spans 14 amino acids. Germline V gene data show CDR1 as MNHEY and CDR2 as SVGAGI. The V and J ends lost 2 bases and 5 bases respectively, with 7 bases between them. CDR3 region: CASSYDRNNSPLHF. The DNA of the CDR3 is TGTGCCAGCAGTTACGACAGAAATAATTCACCCCTCCACTTT.

V is TRBV2 and J is TRBJ2-4; TRBD1 is a possible D gene (6 bases). Germline CDR1 and CDR2: SNHLY and FYNNEI. This CDR3 is 16 amino acids long. The ends were cut back, 6 bases at V and 0 bases at J, with 15 bases in the middle. The CDR3, as DNA: TGTGCCAGCAGCGGACAGATATTCCTAGCCAAAAACATTCAGTACTTC. Protein: CASSGQIFLAKNIQYF.

This clonotype was observed a handful of times. The V gene is TRBV10-3, the J gene TRBJ1-1, with D perhaps matching TRBD1 (6 bases). V dropped 6 bases and J dropped 4 bases, with 12 bases sitting between them. The CDR3 covers 13 residues. Germline CDR1 is ENHRY and CDR2 is SYGVKD. The CDR3 protein is CAISSGERTEAFF. The CDR3 nucleotides read TGTGCCATCAGCTCAGGGGAGCGCACTGAAGCTTTCTTT.

This clonotype showed up just a few times. This sequence joins TRBV20-1 and TRBJ1-1; the D gene is possibly TRBD1 (5 bases). The CDR3 has 14 amino acids. V was pared by 3 bases and J by 4 bases, with 15 bases between. The V gene's germline CDR1 is DFQATT and CDR2 SNEGSKA (reference sequence). The CDR3 nucleotides read TGCAGTGCTAGTCCCCAGGGTTCGGCCACTGAAGCTTTCTTT. This gives the protein CSASPQGSATEAFF.

This clonotype occurred a few times. This rearrangement joins TRBV10-2 to TRBJ2-1; 9 bases line up with TRBD2. The length of the CDR3 is 16 residues. V was clipped by 5 bases and J by 5 bases; unmatched bases: 10. Looked up from germline, CDR1 is WSHSY and CDR2 is SAAADI. CDR3 nucleotide sequence: TGCGCCAGCAGTTCTGCGCGGGGGGGGCGGGACAATGAGCAGTTCTTC. Its translation is CASSSARGGRDNEQFF.

The rearrangement joins TRBV12-3 or TRBV12-4 to TRBJ2-3; 9 nucleotides line up with TRBD1. This CDR3 contains 14 residues. Trimming at V came to 6 bases and at J to 3 bases, leaving 4 bases not matched to a gene. CDR3 nucleotides: TGTGCCAGCAGCCGGGACAGGGAAACAGATACGCAGTATTTT. Translated: CASSRDRETDTQYF.

This clonotype was seen only a few times. V gene TRBV20-1 combines with J gene TRBJ2-1; TRBD2 matches at 7 bases. Germline V CDR1 and CDR2: DFQATT, SNEGSKA (reference sequence). V trimming: 0 bases; J trimming: 7 bases; junction bases outside the gene matches: 9. The CDR3 covers 15 residues. This chain's CDR3 is CSARENGRAKNEQFF. The CDR3 region has the DNA TGCAGTGCTAGAGAGAATGGGAGGGCAAAAAATGAGCAGTTCTTC.

Comments on this clonotype: Germline is not matched at one junction end, which may reflect a read error. The rearrangement links TRBV20-1 to TRBJ2-7, with 7 bases aligning to TRBD1. The CDR3 is 11 residues long. The germline CDR1 and CDR2 sequences are DFQATT and SNEGSKA (reference sequence). CDR3 sequence reads: CSARAPGQSSF. The CDR3, as DNA: TGCAGTGCTAGAGCACCGGGACAGAGCTCCTTC.

This clonotype was seen more than once but under ten times. This chain joins TRBV11-3 and TRBJ2-5; D call uncertain. V was trimmed by 5 bases and J by 4 bases, leaving 8 bases between them. Germline loops: CDR1 SGHNT, CDR2 YENEEA. The CDR3 is 12 amino acids. The CDR3 spells CASSPAAETQYF. In nucleotides, the CDR3 is TGTGCCAGCAGCCCTGCTGCAGAGACCCAGTACTTC.

V usage is TRBV18 and J usage is TRBJ2-5; maybe TRBD1 (6 bases). V was cut by 3 bases and J by 4 bases, with 15 bases left in between. There are 15 residues in the CDR3. Germline V gene lookup returns CDR1 KGHSH and CDR2 LQKENI. CDR3 nucleotides: TGTGCCAGCTCACCGACAGGACCTCCGGGAGAGACCCAGTACTTC. Residues: CASSPTGPPGETQYF.

The chain combines TRBV5-1 with TRBJ2-5, with a tentative D call TRBD1 (5 bases). V lost 4 bases and J lost 5, with 15 bases in between. The CDR3 length is 14 residues. CDR1 is SGHRS, CDR2 YFSETQ, per germline. CDR3 sequence (DNA): TGCGCCAGCAGCCATTCTGGGGCTGGGGAGACCCAGTACTTC. Translation: CASSHSGAGETQYF.

V and J are TRBV6-2 or TRBV6-3 and TRBJ2-7; the match to TRBD2 covers 10 bases. Germline loops: CDR1 MNHEY, CDR2 SVGEGT. This CDR3 contains 20 residues. V was clipped by 5 bases and J by 5 bases; unmatched bases: 24. This chain's CDR3 is CASSPPLSGRARKDVDEQYF. The CDR3 nucleotides read TGTGCCAGCAGTCCACCGTTAAGCGGGAGGGCCCGGAAAGATGTTGACGAGCAGTACTTC.

The chain carries TRBV29-1 and TRBJ2-1; 7 bases match TRBD1. After removal of 6 bases from V and 2 bases from J, the junction contained 16 bases not matched to a gene. The length of the CDR3 is 17 residues. Germline lookup yields CDR1 SQVTM and CDR2 ANQGSEA. CDR3 nucleotides: TGCAGCGTCCGCCCCAGACCCAGGACAGGAACCTACAATGAGCAGTTCTTC. Amino acid sequence: CSVRPRPRTGTYNEQFF.

The rearrangement links TRBV6-4 to TRBJ2-3, with D possibly being TRBD1 (5 bases). CDR3 size: 13 residues. Germline V CDR1 and CDR2: MRHNA, SNTAGT. Trimming shortened V by 2 bases and J by 14 bases, and 17 bases separated the two germline ends. Here the CDR3 reads CASSDPRSGAPYF. CDR3 sequence (DNA): TGTGCCAGCAGTGACCCTAGGAGTGGGGCCCCGTATTTT.

This rearrangement joins TRBV6-1 to TRBJ1-5; 7 bases map to TRBD1. Per the germline V gene, CDR1 is MNHNS and CDR2 is SASEGT. There are 15 residues in the CDR3. Losses at the gene ends were 8 bases for V and 6 bases for J; bases not matched to a gene: 13. This chain's CDR3 is CASQLQGFRGQPQHF. The CDR3 DNA reads TGTGCCAGCCAACTACAGGGGTTTCGGGGTCAGCCCCAGCATTTT.

This clonotype has more than one count but fewer than ten. This chain links TRBV5-4 with TRBJ2-7; D assignment may be TRBD1 or TRBD2 (5 bases each). Germline assignment: CDR1 SGHNT and CDR2 YYREEE (reference sequence). Trimming removed 1 base from V and 3 bases from J, with 11 bases in between. The CDR3 has 14 residues. The CDR3 nucleotides read TGTGCCAGCAGCTTGCGGGGACGGATCTACGAGCAGTACTTC. It encodes CASSLRGRIYEQYF.

A few counts support this clonotype. The rearrangement links TRBV27 to TRBJ2-2; 7 bases are a match to TRBD1. CDR3 length: 16 amino acids. The germline V gene encodes CDR1 MNHEY and CDR2 SMNVEV (reference sequence). The J segment lost 6 bases and the V segment lost 5 bases, leaving 12 bases of the junction unmatched. The CDR3 coding sequence is TGTGCCAGCAGTCTCCCCCGACAGGGAGCGGCCGGGGAGCTGTTTTTT. It translates to CASSLPRQGAAGELFF.

This chain connects TRBV7-6 to TRBJ2-7; 7 bases align to TRBD1. The germline V gene encodes CDR1 SGHVS and CDR2 FNYEAQ. V was clipped by 5 bases and J by 7 bases; unmatched bases: 14. The length of the CDR3 is 15 residues. CDR3 in amino acids: CASSRLPGQTVEQYF. CDR3 in DNA: TGTGCCAGCAGCAGACTCCCGGGACAGACCGTAGAGCAGTACTTC.

The CDR3 loop is CASSAGLGTDTQYF. Written as DNA, the CDR3 is TGTGCCAGCAGCGCGGGACTAGGCACAGATACGCAGTATTTT. The rearrangement links TRBV11-3 to TRBJ2-3; the match to TRBD2 covers 8 bases. The CDR3 consists of 14 residues. Germline V gene data show CDR1 as SGHNT and CDR2 as YENEEA. J lost 1 base, V lost 5 bases, and 2 bases had no gene match. The full variable domain, with the rest looked up from reference TRBV11-3 and TRBJ2-3, is EAGVVQSPRYKIIEKKQPVAFWCNPISGHNTLYWYLQNLGQGPELLIRYENEEAVDDSQLPKDRFSAERLKGVDSTLKIQPAELGDSAVYLCASSAGLGTDTQYFGPGTRLTVL.

CDR3 bases: TGTGCCAGCAGTTACTTGGACAGCACAGATACGCAGTATTTT. Translating it yields CASSYLDSTDTQYF. The chain has TRBV6-5 and TRBJ2-3; D unresolved. CDR1 and CDR2 (germline): MNHEY, SVGAGI. The V gene lost 1 base and the J gene lost 0 bases, with 5 bases spanning the gap. CDR3 length equals 14 residues.

V is TRBV3-1 and J is TRBJ2-7; D unresolved. The CDR3 spans 16 residues. Germline V lookup: CDR1 LGHDT, CDR2 YNNKEL (reference sequence). Trimming removed 1 base from V and 2 bases from J, with 15 bases in between. This chain's CDR3 is CASSQGLASRTYEQYF. The CDR3 DNA reads as TGTGCCAGCAGCCAAGGATTGGCGAGCCGAACCTACGAGCAGTACTTC.

This clonotype showed up many times. The gene calls are TRBV20-1 and TRBJ2-1, with 12 bases aligning to TRBD2. In germline, CDR1 is DFQATT, CDR2 SNEGSKA (reference sequence). The CDR3 runs to 17 residues. The V and J ends lost 2 bases and 8 bases, in that order; junction bases with no gene match: 13. The DNA for the CDR3 is TGCAGTGCTAGAACCAGAAAGGGAGCTAGCGGGAGGGATGAGCAGTTCTTC. Translated: CSARTRKGASGRDEQFF.

This clonotype was seen only a few times. This chain links TRBV3-1 with TRBJ1-1; the match to TRBD1 covers 11 bases. In germline, CDR1 is LGHDT, CDR2 YNNKEL (reference sequence). Losses at the gene ends were 3 bases for V and 0 bases for J; bases not matched to a gene: 3. The CDR3 covers 16 residues. The CDR3 loop reads CASSQRDRGMNTEAFF. The CDR3 DNA sequence: TGTGCCAGCAGCCAGAGGGACAGGGGGATGAACACTGAAGCTTTCTTT. Full variable domain (outside the CDR3, taken from reference TRBV3-1 and TRBJ1-1): DTAVSQTPKYLVTQMGNDKSIKCEQNLGHDTMYWYKQDSKKFLKIMFSYNNKELIINETVPNRFSPKSPDKAHLNLHINSLELGDSAVYFCASSQRDRGMNTEAFFGQGTRLTVV.

There are a few counts of this clonotype. V usage is TRBV2 and J usage is TRBJ2-5, with a possible D match to TRBD1 (5 bases). From germline, CDR1 is SNHLY and CDR2 FYNNEI. Trimming removed 5 bases from V and 1 base from J, with 11 bases in between. This CDR3 contains 14 residues. In nucleotides, the CDR3 is TGTGCCAGCAGTAGCAGGGATCCCCAAGAGACCCAGTACTTC. This translates into CASSSRDPQETQYF. Looking up the rest from reference TRBV2 and TRBJ2-5 gives the full variable domain: EPEVTQTPSHQVTQMGQEVILRCVPISNHLYFYWYRQILGQKVEFLVSFYNNEISEKSEIFDDQFSVERPDGSNFTLKIRSTKLEDSAMYFCASSSRDPQETQYFGPGTRLLVL.

The chain joins TRBV15 to TRBJ2-3; 7 nucleotides agree with TRBD2. CDR1 and CDR2 (germline): LNHNV, YYDKDF (reference sequence). The CDR3 consists of 14 residues. Unmatched junction bases numbered 5, after V lost 8 bases and J lost 0 bases. The CDR3 loop is CATRDYVSTDTQYF. The CDR3 nucleotides are TGTGCCACCCGGGACTATGTTAGCACAGATACGCAGTATTTT. Based on the CDR3 plus reference TRBV15 and TRBJ2-3, the full variable domain is DAMVIQNPRYQVTQFGKPVTLSCSQTLNHNVMYWYQQKSSQAPKLLFHYYDKDFNNEADTPDNFQSRRPNTSFCFLDIRSPGLGDTAMYLCATRDYVSTDTQYFGPGTRLTVL.